This entry lists 26 T cell receptor beta chains sequenced from one sample in a study of blood T cell repertoires in COVID-19. Only in-frame clones appear in the TCRdb table, and some are missing; sequencing was by immunoSEQ multiplex PCR. The data contain approximately 270,000 clones, approximately 90% of them singletons. Sample: PBMCs or T cells enriched from blood (not recorded which). These receptors all stem from a woman aged 25 to 45 with acute COVID-19.

For the CDR3, the DNA is TGCAGCGGTGAGCGTAGCACAGATACGCAGTATTTT. It yields the protein CSGERSTDTQYF. V and J are TRBV29-1 and TRBJ2-3; unclear D gene. Germline CDR1 and CDR2: SQVTM and ANQGSEA. This CDR3 region has 12 residues. Trimming took off 7 bases at V and 0 bases at J, with 8 bases between the two ends.

The chain uses TRBV27 and TRBJ2-7; 9 bases align to TRBD1. V trimming: 5 bases; J trimming: 3 bases; junction bases outside the gene matches: 8. The CDR3 runs to 15 residues. CDR1 is MNHEY, CDR2 SMNVEV, per germline (reference sequence). CDR3 residues: CASSSYWGQGYEQYF. CDR3 bases: TGTGCCAGCAGTAGCTACTGGGGACAGGGCTACGAGCAGTACTTC.

This chain links TRBV5-1 with TRBJ2-7; tentative D call: TRBD1 (6 bases). The V gene lost 0 bases and the J gene lost 2 bases, with 12 bases spanning the gap. The CDR3 sequence is 15 residues long. Germline V gives CDR1 SGHRS, CDR2 YFSETQ. CDR3: CASSLEAGAPYEQYF. DNA for the CDR3: TGCGCCAGCAGCTTGGAGGCAGGGGCTCCCTACGAGCAGTACTTC.

J is TRBJ1-4 and V is TRBV29-1; 11 bases fit TRBD1. This CDR3 contains 13 residues. The J segment lost 7 bases and the V segment lost 6 bases, leaving 4 bases of the junction unmatched. Germline values: CDR1 SQVTM, CDR2 ANQGSEA. Here the CDR3 reads CSVQGQGVEKLFF. In nucleotides, the CDR3 is TGCAGCGTCCAGGGACAGGGGGTTGAAAAACTGTTTTTT. Full variable domain (rest looked up from reference TRBV29-1 and TRBJ1-4): SAVISQKPSRDICQRGTSLTIQCQVDSQVTMMFWYRQQPGQSLTLIATANQGSEATYESGFVIDKFPISRPNLTFSTLTVSNMSPEDSSIYLCSVQGQGVEKLFFGSGTQLSVL.

The chain employs TRBV3-1 (or the pseudogene TRBV3-2) and TRBJ1-1; weak D call: TRBD1 (6 bases). The ends were cut back, 10 bases at V and 4 bases at J, with 13 bases in the middle. The length of the CDR3 is 12 residues. The germline CDR1 and CDR2 sequences are LGHDT and YNNKEL (reference sequence). The CDR3 spells CAIGGRGTEAFF. Written as DNA, the CDR3 is TGTGCCATCGGGGGGCGAGGCACTGAAGCTTTCTTT.

This clone has a single count. This rearrangement joins TRBV28 to TRBJ2-3, with TRBD2 identical over 11 bases. J lost 3 bases, V lost 5 bases, and 4 bases had no gene match. The CDR3 sequence is 15 residues long. CDR1 and CDR2 from the germline V gene are MDHEN and SYDVKM. The CDR3 here is CASSPRLAGTDTQYF. CDR3 bases: TGTGCCAGCAGTCCAAGACTAGCGGGAACAGATACGCAGTATTTT.

The CDR3 is CASSPRVTVGTINTGELFF. The CDR3 bases are TGTGCCAGCAGCCCAAGGGTTACTGTAGGGACAATTAACACCGGGGAGCTGTTTTTT. V gene TRBV7-9 combines with J gene TRBJ2-2; D may be TRBD1 (6 bases). Germline V lookup: CDR1 SEHNR, CDR2 FQNEAQ (reference sequence). V lost 5 bases and J lost 2, with 24 bases in between. This CDR3 spans 19 amino acids.

The gene calls are TRBV6-2 or TRBV6-3 and TRBJ1-4; unclear D gene. V lost 5 bases and J 6 bases, leaving 4 bases between the germline ends. The CDR3 sequence is 11 residues long. Germline V lookup: CDR1 MNHEY, CDR2 SVGEGT. The CDR3 DNA is TGTGCCAGCAGTCGAGATGAAAAACTGTTTTTT. Translation: CASSRDEKLFF.

V is TRBV19 and J is TRBJ2-1, with a tentative D call TRBD2 (6 bases). CDR1 is LNHDA, CDR2 SQIVND, per germline (reference sequence). V was clipped by 3 bases and J by 3 bases, with 12 bases between them. This CDR3 has 15 residues. In nucleotides, the CDR3 is TGTGCCAGTAGTATTTTGGGGGGACTCTACAATGAGCAGTTCTTC. Its protein product is CASSILGGLYNEQFF.

The chain couples TRBV5-1 to TRBJ2-5; the D is unclear. CDR1 SGHRS and CDR2 YFSETQ come from the germline V gene. Trimming removed 1 base from V and 5 bases from J, with 12 bases in between. The CDR3 runs 14 residues. CDR3 in amino acids: CASSLRTAGETQYF. The DNA of the CDR3 is TGCGCCAGCAGCTTGAGAACAGCTGGGGAGACCCAGTACTTC.

The genes are TRBV18 and TRBJ2-1; D is unclear. This CDR3 has 13 amino acids. Per the germline V gene, CDR1 is KGHSH and CDR2 is LQKENI. The V end was cut by 0 bases, the J end by 6 bases, with 6 bases between. DNA for the CDR3: TGTGCCAGCTCACCACCCAACGGCAATGAGCAGTTCTTC. Translating gives CASSPPNGNEQFF.

The chain joins TRBV5-4 to TRBJ2-5, with TRBD1 matching 9 bases. Germline trimming cut 6 bases from V and 4 bases from J; bases unmatched to any gene: 10. Germline loops: CDR1 SGHNT, CDR2 YYREEE (reference sequence). The CDR3 spans 15 residues. This CDR3 is CASTTIQDRGETQYF. CDR3 bases: TGTGCCAGCACCACCATCCAGGACAGGGGAGAGACCCAGTACTTC.

The chain couples TRBV10-3 to TRBJ2-7; D gene uncertain. Trimming took 6 bases from V and 0 from J, leaving 6 bases between them. From germline, CDR1 is ENHRY and CDR2 SYGVKD. This CDR3 contains 12 residues. CDR3: CAISTGSYEQYF. The CDR3 region has the DNA TGTGCCATCAGCACCGGCTCCTACGAGCAGTACTTC.

This rearrangement joins TRBV5-1 to TRBJ2-5; D remains unclear. This CDR3 is 14 amino acids long. The V gene lost 0 bases and the J gene lost 3 bases, with 9 bases spanning the gap. Germline CDR1 SGHRS, CDR2 YFSETQ. CDR3 nucleotides: TGCGCCAGCAGCTTGGTCACAGAAAAAGAGACCCAGTACTTC. Amino acids: CASSLVTEKETQYF.

The J gene is TRBJ2-1, the V gene TRBV18; TRBD2 might be the D (6 bases). V dropped 0 bases and J dropped 8 bases, with 11 bases sitting between them. CDR3 length equals 14 residues. The germline V gene has CDR1 KGHSH and CDR2 LQKENI. CDR3 in amino acids: CASSPPPASDEQFF. DNA for the CDR3: TGTGCCAGCTCACCACCCCCGGCTAGCGATGAGCAGTTCTTC.

The chain links TRBV6-4 to TRBJ1-5; D gene uncertain. Germline V gene lookup returns CDR1 MRHNA and CDR2 SNTAGT. V was shortened by 8 bases and J by 2 bases, with 7 bases between the two germline ends. The CDR3 has 12 amino acids. CDR3 sequence reads: CASARGNQPQHF. The CDR3 nucleotides are TGTGCCAGCGCGAGGGGCAATCAGCCCCAGCATTTT.

The J gene is TRBJ2-7, the V gene TRBV3-1 (or the pseudogene TRBV3-2); 12 positions agree with TRBD2. This CDR3 has 16 residues. Germline V gene data show CDR1 as LGHDT and CDR2 as YNNKEL (reference sequence). With 4 bases clipped from V and 3 bases from J, the junction kept 7 bases outside the gene matches. For the CDR3, the DNA is TGTGCCAGCAGCCCAAGACTAGCGGGAGCAATCTACGAGCAGTACTTC. Residues: CASSPRLAGAIYEQYF.

The rearrangement uses TRBV10-3 and TRBJ1-1; tentatively, D is TRBD1 (6 bases). Trimming left V 3 bases short and J 4 bases short, with 15 bases between. The germline V gene has CDR1 ENHRY and CDR2 SYGVKD. The CDR3 length is 15 residues. CDR3: CAISDPGHRVTEAFF. In nucleotides, the CDR3 is TGTGCCATCAGTGACCCGGGACACCGGGTCACTGAAGCTTTCTTT.

This clone came up a few times. This chain links TRBV5-1 with TRBJ2-7; 7 nucleotides align to TRBD1. The ends lost 4 bases at V and 1 base at J; junction bases unmatched: 8. Germline values: CDR1 SGHRS, CDR2 YFSETQ. The CDR3 is 15 amino acids. The CDR3 loop is CASSPVGDRSYEQYF. CDR3 bases: TGCGCCAGCAGCCCCGTTGGGGACAGATCCTACGAGCAGTACTTC.

The CDR3: CAKPKQRTFGNIQYF. Written as DNA, the CDR3 is TGTGCAAAACCGAAACAACGGACATTTGGGAACATTCAGTACTTC. This chain uses TRBV6-5 with TRBJ2-4; D is perhaps TRBD1 (5 bases). This CDR3 spans 15 amino acids. Germline loops: CDR1 MNHEY, CDR2 SVGAGI.

The chain links TRBV3-1 (or the pseudogene TRBV3-2) to TRBJ2-3, with D possibly TRBD2 on 6 matching bases. Germline V gene data show CDR1 as LGHDT and CDR2 as YNNKEL (reference sequence). With 5 bases removed from V and 1 base from J, the gap between germline ends came to 19 bases. The CDR3 extends over 17 amino acids. The CDR3 reads CASSYSRGTGGTDTQYF. In DNA, the CDR3 is TGTGCCAGCAGCTACAGTCGGGGGACGGGAGGCACAGATACGCAGTATTTT.

This rearrangement joins TRBV11-3 to TRBJ2-1; 9 bases align to TRBD2. The CDR3 has 17 amino acids. Looked up from germline, CDR1 is SGHNT and CDR2 is YENEEA. With 5 bases clipped from V and 9 bases from J, the junction kept 17 bases outside the gene matches. The CDR3 DNA is TGTGCCAGCAGCGGGGGGCGGGTAGCGGGAGACCCAAGTGAGCAGTTCTTC. Its translation: CASSGGRVAGDPSEQFF.

The chain links TRBV11-2 to TRBJ2-1; 10 bases agree with TRBD1. Germline loops: CDR1 SGHAT, CDR2 FQNNGV. The CDR3 is 17 residues long. The V and J ends lost 6 bases and 2 bases, in that order; junction bases with no gene match: 10. The CDR3 DNA reads TGTGCCAGCAGACTACTGGCCGGGACAGGGGCCTACAATGAGCAGTTCTTC. Translating it yields CASRLLAGTGAYNEQFF.

This chain uses TRBV5-1 with TRBJ2-5, with a tentative D call TRBD1 (6 bases). The V gene lost 1 base and the J gene lost 2 bases, with 12 bases spanning the gap. CDR1 SGHRS and CDR2 YFSETQ come from the germline V gene. The CDR3 consists of 15 residues. CDR3 amino acids: CASSLYSGQQETQYF. For the CDR3, the DNA is TGCGCCAGCAGCTTGTATTCTGGACAGCAAGAGACCCAGTACTTC.

This clone was detected only a few times. The genes are TRBV24-1 and TRBJ2-3; 9 positions match TRBD1. This CDR3 has 16 residues. Trimming removed 5 bases from V and 2 bases from J; junction bases left unmatched: 7. Germline V gene lookup returns CDR1 KGHDR and CDR2 SFDVKD. DNA for the CDR3: TGTGCCACCAGTGTAGGCTGGGACAGGGACACAGATACGCAGTATTTT. The encoded protein is CATSVGWDRDTDTQYF.

The V and J genes are TRBV19 and TRBJ2-5; TRBD1 matches at 11 bases. The J segment lost 4 bases and the V segment lost 7 bases, leaving 8 bases of the junction unmatched. The germline V gene has CDR1 LNHDA and CDR2 SQIVND (reference sequence). The CDR3 is 15 amino acids. As DNA, the CDR3 is TGTGCCAGTATGGCGTCAGGACAGGGGGCAGAGACCCAGTACTTC. It encodes CASMASGQGAETQYF.